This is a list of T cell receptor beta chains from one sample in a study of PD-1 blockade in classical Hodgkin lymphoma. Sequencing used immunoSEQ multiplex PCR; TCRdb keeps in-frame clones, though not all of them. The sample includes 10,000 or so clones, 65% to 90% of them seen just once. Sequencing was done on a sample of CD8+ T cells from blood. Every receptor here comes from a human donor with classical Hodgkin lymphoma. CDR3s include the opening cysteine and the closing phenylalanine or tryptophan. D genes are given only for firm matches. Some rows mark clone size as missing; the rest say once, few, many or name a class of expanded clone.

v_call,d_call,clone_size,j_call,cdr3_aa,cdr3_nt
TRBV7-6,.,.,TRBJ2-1,CASSLGVDSYNEQFF,TGTGCCAGCAGCTTAGGGGTAGACTCCTACAATGAGCAGTTCTTC
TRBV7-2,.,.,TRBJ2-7,CASSPTGLGVYEQYF,TGTGCCAGCAGCCCTACAGGATTAGGGGTTTACGAGCAGTACTTC
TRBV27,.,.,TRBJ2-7,CASSLIGTGGLVGLAGREQYF,TGTGCCAGCAGTTTAATAGGGACAGGGGGATTGGTTGGACTAGCGGGGAGAGAGCAGTACTTC
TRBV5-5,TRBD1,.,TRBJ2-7,CASSPDRAYEQYF,TGTGCCAGCAGCCCGGACAGGGCCTACGAGCAGTACTTC
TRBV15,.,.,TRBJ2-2,CATSRGGTVPGELFF,TGTGCCACCAGCAGAGGCGGGACAGTCCCCGGGGAGCTGTTTTTT
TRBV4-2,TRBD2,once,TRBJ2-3,CASSPRVAAGGALGDTQYF,TGTGCCAGCAGCCCCCGGGTGGCGGCGGGGGGGGCGCTTGGGGATACGCAGTATTTT
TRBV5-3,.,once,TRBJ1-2,CARSLTYAARPNYGYTF,TGTGCCAGAAGCCTCACATATGCAGCGAGACCTAACTATGGCTACACCTTC
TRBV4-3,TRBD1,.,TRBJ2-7,CASSLGQGDEQYF,TGCGCCAGCAGCCTGGGACAGGGGGACGAGCAGTACTTC
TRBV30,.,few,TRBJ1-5,CAWGEAQPGPQHF,TGTGCCTGGGGAGAAGCCCAACCGGGACCCCAGCATTTT
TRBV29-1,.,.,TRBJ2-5,CSVEEGGLTRETQYF,TGCAGCGTTGAAGAGGGTGGACTAACCAGGGAGACCCAGTACTTC
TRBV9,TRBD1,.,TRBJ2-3,CASSVRGLVDTQYF,TGTGCCAGCAGCGTAAGGGGGCTCGTAGATACGCAGTATTTT
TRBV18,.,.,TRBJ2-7,CASSPFDGYSYEQYF,TGTGCCAGCTCACCTTTCGACGGATACTCCTACGAGCAGTACTTC
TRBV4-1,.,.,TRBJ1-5,CASSQDGRLYQPQHF,TGCGCCAGCAGCCAAGATGGCAGGCTCTATCAGCCCCAGCATTTT
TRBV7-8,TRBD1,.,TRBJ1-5,CASSLFATGTAANQPQHF,TGTGCCAGCAGCTTATTTGCGACTGGGACAGCTGCCAATCAGCCCCAGCATTTT
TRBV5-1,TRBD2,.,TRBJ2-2,CASSFSGATGELFF,TGCGCCAGCAGCTTTAGCGGGGCCACCGGGGAGCTGTTTTTT
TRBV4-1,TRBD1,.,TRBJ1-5,CASSQTDRGENSNQPQHF,TGCGCCAGCAGCCAAACGGACAGGGGCGAGAATAGCAATCAGCCCCAGCATTTT
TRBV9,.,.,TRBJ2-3,CASSVSISFTDTQYF,TGTGCCAGCAGCGTATCCATTTCGTTCACAGATACGCAGTATTTT
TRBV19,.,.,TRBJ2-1,CASSHQGNYNEQFF,TGTGCCAGTAGTCACCAGGGAAACTACAATGAGCAGTTCTTC
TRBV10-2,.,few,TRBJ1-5,CASGAVNQPQHF,TGCGCCAGCGGGGCGGTAAATCAGCCCCAGCATTTT
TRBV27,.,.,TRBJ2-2,CASSLFGSGELFF,TGTGCCAGCAGTTTATTCGGGAGCGGGGAGCTGTTTTTT
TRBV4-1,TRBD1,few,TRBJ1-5,CASSQSDRGLQPQHF,TGCGCCAGCAGCCAATCTGACAGGGGGCTTCAGCCCCAGCATTTT
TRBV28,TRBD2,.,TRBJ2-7,CASAQGRGAEQYF,TGTGCCTCCGCCCAGGGGCGGGGGGCCGAGCAGTACTTC
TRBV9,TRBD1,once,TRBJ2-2,CASSVGDRAINGELFF,TGTGCCAGCAGCGTAGGCGACAGGGCTATTAACGGGGAGCTGTTTTTT
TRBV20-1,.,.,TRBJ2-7,CSARVGYEQYF,TGCAGTGCTAGGGTGGGCTACGAGCAGTACTTC
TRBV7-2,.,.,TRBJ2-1,CASSFPGTLRNEQFF,TGTGCCAGCAGCTTCCCCGGGACCCTGAGAAATGAGCAGTTCTTC
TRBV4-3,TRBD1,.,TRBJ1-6,CASSRDRGSHSPLHF,TGCGCCAGCAGCCGGGACAGGGGCTCGCATTCACCCCTCCACTTT
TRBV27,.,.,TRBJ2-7,CASSLTGFEQYF,TGTGCCAGCAGTTTAACCGGGTTCGAGCAGTACTTC
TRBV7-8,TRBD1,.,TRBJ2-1,CASSFQTGPYNEQFF,TGTGCCAGCAGCTTCCAGACAGGGCCCTACAATGAGCAGTTCTTC
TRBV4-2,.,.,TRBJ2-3,CASSRGSSGTDTQYF,TGTGCCAGCAGCCGTGGGTCCTCCGGCACAGATACGCAGTATTTT
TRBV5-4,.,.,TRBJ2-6,CASSLGSGANVLTF,TGTGCCAGCAGCTTGGGAAGTGGGGCCAACGTCCTGACTTTC
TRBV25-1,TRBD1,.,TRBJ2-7,CASSAGGFYEQYF,TGTGCCAGCAGTGCAGGGGGCTTCTACGAGCAGTACTTC
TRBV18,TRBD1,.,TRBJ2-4,CASSPDRDRKNIQYF,TGTGCCAGCTCACCAGACCGGGACAGAAAAAACATTCAGTACTTC
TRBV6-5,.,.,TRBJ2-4,CASSYGRIQYF,TGTGCCAGCAGTTACGGTAGGATTCAGTACTTC
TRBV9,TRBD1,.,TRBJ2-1,CASSETTGYFSDEQFF,TGTGCCAGCAGCGAAACGACAGGGTATTTTTCCGATGAGCAGTTCTTC
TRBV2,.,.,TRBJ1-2,CASSLGTGKAYGYTF,TGTGCCAGCAGCCTGGGGACGGGAAAGGCCTATGGCTACACCTTC
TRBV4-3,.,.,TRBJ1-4,CASSQAPLSGDKLFF,TGCGCCAGCAGCCAAGCCCCCCTATCTGGGGATAAACTGTTTTTT
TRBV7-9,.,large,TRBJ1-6,CASGPPSSYNSPLHF,TGTGCCAGCGGCCCTCCGAGCTCCTATAATTCACCCCTCCACTTT
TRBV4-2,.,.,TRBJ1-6,CASSQLSQRDSPLHF,TGTGCCAGCAGCCAATTGAGCCAGCGGGATTCACCCCTCCACTTT
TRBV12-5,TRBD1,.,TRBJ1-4,CASGSQGKNEKLFF,TGTGCTAGTGGTTCACAGGGGAAAAATGAAAAACTGTTTTTT
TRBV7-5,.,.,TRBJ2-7,CATLAGEIRSYEQYF,TGTGCCACATTAGCGGGGGAGATACGGTCCTACGAGCAGTACTTC
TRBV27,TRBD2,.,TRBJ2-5,CASSLAGGPVVQETQYF,TGTGCCAGCAGTTTAGCGGGGGGGCCGGTCGTTCAAGAGACCCAGTACTTC
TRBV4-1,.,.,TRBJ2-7,CASSQGGVGLYEQYF,TGCGCCAGCAGCCAAGGAGGGGTTGGCCTCTACGAGCAGTACTTC
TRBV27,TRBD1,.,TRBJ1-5,CASSSGTGGNQPQHF,TGTGCCAGCTCCTCCGGGACAGGAGGCAATCAGCCCCAGCATTTT
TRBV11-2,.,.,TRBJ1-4,CASSSQQGLEEKLFF,TGTGCCAGCAGCTCACAACAGGGCCTTGAAGAAAAACTGTTTTTT
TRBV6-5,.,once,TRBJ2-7,CASTGQFSYEQYF,TGTGCCAGCACGGGACAATTCTCCTACGAGCAGTACTTC
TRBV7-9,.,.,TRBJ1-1,CASSSYTEAFF,TGTGCCAGCAGCTCCTACACTGAAGCTTTCTTT
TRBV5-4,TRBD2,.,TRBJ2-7,CASSLGGGGPHEQYF,TGTGCCAGCAGCTTGGGCGGCGGGGGGCCCCACGAGCAGTACTTC
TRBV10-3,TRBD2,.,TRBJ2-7,CAISESGSGAYEQYF,TGTGCCATCAGTGAGTCAGGTAGCGGGGCTTACGAGCAGTACTTC
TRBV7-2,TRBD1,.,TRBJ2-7,CASSFSGQGYRSYEQYF,TGTGCCAGCAGCTTTTCGGGACAGGGATATAGATCCTACGAGCAGTACTTC
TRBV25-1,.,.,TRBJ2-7,CASSGTAYEQYF,TGTGCCAGCAGCGGGACCGCCTACGAGCAGTACTTC
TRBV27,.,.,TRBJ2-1,CASSLSRGNEQFF,TGTGCCAGCAGTCTCAGTAGGGGAAATGAGCAGTTCTTC